These 24 T cell receptor beta chains were all obtained from the same sample, sequenced in a study of blood T cell repertoires in COVID-19. Generated by immunoSEQ multiplex PCR, the TCRdb table keeps only in-frame clones and is missing some. The sample carries around 150,000 clones, around 84% recorded once. Sequenced material: peripheral blood. These receptors originate from a human donor with acute or convalescent COVID-19. The donor label of this sample is uncertain.

This rearrangement joins TRBV18 to TRBJ2-1; the D gene is possibly TRBD2 (7 bases). Per the germline V gene, CDR1 is KGHSH and CDR2 is LQKENI. Between the trimmed V and J ends, which lost 3 bases and 5 bases, there was a span of 14 bases. The CDR3 loop spans 15 amino acids. The CDR3 region is CASSPSGTSHNEQFF. The CDR3 nucleotides read TGTGCCAGCTCACCGAGCGGGACATCACACAATGAGCAGTTCTTC.

The chain has TRBV12-3 or TRBV12-4 and TRBJ2-7; 8 bases line up with TRBD2. The junction had 2 bases not matched to a gene; V was cut back by 0 bases and J by 7 bases. The CDR3 extends over 13 amino acids. CDR3: CASSLASGVEQYF. Written as DNA, the CDR3 is TGTGCCAGCAGTTTAGCTAGCGGGGTTGAGCAGTACTTC.

The CDR3 DNA follows: TGTGCCAGCAGCGTAGCTACAGGGGTTGGGCAAGAGACCCAGTACTTC. Residues: CASSVATGVGQETQYF. The chain uses TRBV9 and TRBJ2-5, with 7 bases lining up with TRBD1. CDR3 length: 16 amino acids. Germline CDR1 SGDLS, CDR2 YYNGEE. The trim removed 0 bases at V and 2 bases at J, leaving 7 bases unmatched.

The chain recombines TRBV9 with TRBJ1-6; D not resolved. Per the germline V gene, CDR1 is SGDLS and CDR2 is YYNGEE. V lost 3 bases, J lost 9 bases, and 16 bases lay in between. The CDR3 is 15 residues long. This chain's CDR3 is CASSALRDRASPLHF. The CDR3 DNA follows: TGTGCCAGCAGCGCCCTGCGGGATCGGGCTTCACCCCTCCACTTT.

In this sample, this clone turned up a few times. The V gene is TRBV7-6, the J gene TRBJ2-7, with D uncertain. The CDR3 runs to 13 residues. The ends were cut back, 4 bases at V and 1 base at J, with 8 bases in the middle. Germline values: CDR1 SGHVS, CDR2 FNYEAQ. The CDR3 nucleotides read TGTGCCAGCAGCTCCAGTCCGTCCTACGAGCAGTACTTC. This translates into CASSSSPSYEQYF.

The gene calls are TRBV30 and TRBJ1-6; no reliable D call. Germline-derived CDR1 and CDR2 are GTSNPN and SVGIG (reference sequence). The CDR3 has 12 amino acids. Deletions cut 5 bases from V and 13 bases from J, with 15 bases between. In nucleotides, the CDR3 is TGTGCCTGGGCCACCCAGCGGGTCCCCCTCCACTTT. It encodes CAWATQRVPLHF.

The chain carries TRBV5-4 and TRBJ2-3, with D possibly TRBD1 on 6 matching bases. The germline CDR1 and CDR2 sequences are SGHNT and YYREEE (reference sequence). The CDR3 totals 15 residues. V lost 0 bases to trimming and J lost 11 bases, with 19 bases between them. The chain's CDR3 is CASSLEGEPPARQYF. For the CDR3, the DNA is TGTGCCAGCAGCTTGGAGGGGGAACCTCCAGCGAGGCAGTATTTT.

The V gene is TRBV6-5, the J gene TRBJ2-7, with TRBD1 matching 8 bases. V was clipped by 7 bases and J by 6 bases; unmatched bases: 5. Germline loops: CDR1 MNHEY, CDR2 SVGAGI. The CDR3 sequence is 12 residues long. CDR3 amino acids: CASTVTGGEQYF. The CDR3 region has the DNA TGTGCCAGCACCGTTACAGGGGGCGAGCAGTACTTC.

The gene calls are TRBV29-1 and TRBJ2-2, with D tentatively TRBD1 (6 bases). V shed 6 bases and J shed 6 bases, with 8 bases lying between them. Germline V CDR1 and CDR2: SQVTM, ANQGSEA. This CDR3 contains 11 residues. The CDR3 sequence is CSVQGPGELFF. The DNA for the CDR3 is TGCAGCGTCCAGGGGCCCGGGGAGCTGTTTTTT.

The J gene is TRBJ2-5, the V gene TRBV7-2; weak D call: TRBD1 (6 bases). The germline V gene has CDR1 SGHTA and CDR2 FQGNSA. The CDR3 loop spans 17 amino acids. Trimming stripped 1 base from V and 1 base from J, with 16 bases between. In DNA form, the CDR3 reads TGTGCCAGCAGCTTAGGCAGGGGACGAGGGGTCCAAGAGACCCAGTACTTC. Translation: CASSLGRGRGVQETQYF.

The chain couples TRBV5-1 to TRBJ1-1; 7 bases match TRBD1. Germline trimming cut 1 base from V and 1 base from J; bases unmatched to any gene: 4. The CDR3 spans 15 residues. The V gene's germline CDR1 is SGHRS and CDR2 YFSETQ. CDR3 sequence (DNA): TGCGCCAGCAGCTTGTCGGGACAGCCGAACACTGAAGCTTTCTTT. It codes for CASSLSGQPNTEAFF.

This sequence joins TRBV7-3 and TRBJ1-6; no firm D call. CDR3 length equals 14 residues. With 4 bases removed from V and 5 bases from J, the gap between germline ends came to 9 bases. Germline loops: CDR1 SGHTA, CDR2 FQGTGA. The CDR3 DNA reads as TGTGCCAGCAGCTCCGGGAGTAATAATTCACCCCTCCACTTT. Its protein is CASSSGSNNSPLHF.

The chain links TRBV6-1 to TRBJ1-5; weak D call: TRBD1 (6 bases). The V end lost 3 bases, the J end lost 0 bases, and 21 bases lay between the germline ends. Germline V gene lookup returns CDR1 MNHNS and CDR2 SASEGT. This CDR3 contains 19 residues. CDR3 bases: TGTGCCAGCAGTGACCCTCGGGACATTTTCCCCTATAGCAATCAGCCCCAGCATTTT. Amino acids: CASSDPRDIFPYSNQPQHF.

V usage is TRBV6-1 and J usage is TRBJ1-3; D is undetermined. Germline CDR1 reads MNHNS; CDR2 reads SASEGT. The CDR3 loop spans 16 amino acids. The germline V and J ends were trimmed by 2 bases and 0 bases, with 11 bases remaining between them. CDR3: CASSETRVFSGNTIYF. As DNA, the CDR3 is TGTGCCAGCAGTGAAACTAGGGTGTTCTCTGGAAACACCATATATTTT.

The chain couples TRBV7-8 to TRBJ1-1; D perhaps matches TRBD1 (5 bases). The CDR3 runs to 16 residues. Germline CDR1 and CDR2: SGHVS and FQNEAQ. V gave up 5 bases and J gave up 1 base, with 17 bases separating them. The CDR3 nucleotides read TGTGCCAGCAGCCCATTGGGGGGAGGGAGGAACACTGAAGCTTTCTTT. It is translated as CASSPLGGGRNTEAFF.

The chain uses TRBV28 and TRBJ1-1; no definite D call. The CDR3 runs to 16 residues. V lost 4 bases and J 1 base, leaving 16 bases between the germline ends. Per the germline V gene, CDR1 is MDHEN and CDR2 is SYDVKM. The CDR3, as DNA: TGTGCCAGCAGTTCTCTCTTGTCAGGTGAGAACACTGAAGCTTTCTTT. Translation: CASSSLLSGENTEAFF.

This chain joins TRBV5-6 and TRBJ2-2, with 16 bases fitting TRBD2. Looked up from germline, CDR1 is SGHDT and CDR2 is YYEEEE. The ends lost 4 bases at V and 7 bases at J; junction bases unmatched: 7. The length of the CDR3 is 17 residues. Written as DNA, the CDR3 is TGTGCCAGCAGCCCGGGACTAGCGGGGGGGTCTGTCGGGGAGCTGTTTTTT. Amino acids: CASSPGLAGGSVGELFF.

This sequence joins TRBV18 and TRBJ1-1, with 7 bases aligning to TRBD1. The CDR3 is made up of 14 amino acids. From germline, CDR1 is KGHSH and CDR2 LQKENI. The V and J ends lost 3 bases and 3 bases, in that order; junction bases with no gene match: 4. The DNA for the CDR3 is TGTGCCAGCTCACCCGGACAGGAGGACACTGAAGCTTTCTTT. It encodes CASSPGQEDTEAFF. Full variable domain (remainder filled in from reference TRBV18 and TRBJ1-1): NAGVMQNPRHLVRRRGQEARLRCSPMKGHSHVYWYRQLPEEGLKFMVYLQKENIIDESGMPKERFSAEFPKEGPSILRIQQVVRGDSAAYFCASSPGQEDTEAFFGQGTRLTVV.

V is TRBV5-5 and J is TRBJ1-1; D gene uncertain. Germline CDR1 is SGHKS and CDR2 is YYEKEE (reference sequence). The length of the CDR3 is 13 residues. V was shortened by 1 base and J by 4 bases, with 8 bases between the two germline ends. CDR3 protein: CASSLWGGTEAFF. CDR3 sequence (DNA): TGTGCCAGCAGCTTGTGGGGAGGCACTGAAGCTTTCTTT. The full variable domain, in which reference TRBV5-5 and TRBJ1-1 provide the parts outside the CDR3, is DAGVTQSPTHLIKTRGQQVTLRCSPISGHKSVSWYQQVLGQGPQFIFQYYEKEERGRGNFPDRFSARQFPNYSSELNVNALLLGDSALYLCASSLWGGTEAFFGQGTRLTVV.

The chain uses TRBV5-1 and TRBJ2-7; 9 bases are a match to TRBD1. The CDR3 loop spans 15 amino acids. V dropped 2 bases and J dropped 2; count of bases not matched to a gene: 5. Germline CDR1 SGHRS, CDR2 YFSETQ. The CDR3 DNA sequence: TGCGCCAGCAGCTTTGGGACAGGGAATCCCTACGAGCAGTACTTC. It specifies CASSFGTGNPYEQYF.

CDR3 region: CASSLYTDRESYEQYF. The CDR3 DNA sequence: TGTGCCAGCAGTTTATATACGGACAGAGAATCCTACGAGCAGTACTTC. The chain employs TRBV27 and TRBJ2-7; D possibly corresponds to TRBD1 (6 bases). The CDR3 is 16 amino acids. Germline V gives CDR1 MNHEY, CDR2 SMNVEV (reference sequence). Trimming stripped 1 base from V and 1 base from J, with 14 bases between.

The chain uses TRBV29-1 and TRBJ1-2; D may be TRBD1 (5 bases). Germline CDR1 SQVTM, CDR2 ANQGSEA. With 6 bases removed from V and 5 bases from J, the gap between germline ends came to 19 bases. The CDR3 has 14 amino acids. The CDR3 nucleotides are TGCAGCGTAAGGGACTTCCCAGTTTCGTATGGCTACACCTTC. It codes for CSVRDFPVSYGYTF.

V is TRBV28 and J is TRBJ1-1, with 7 bases that match TRBD1. Trimming cost V 5 bases and J 3 bases; bases outside gene matches: 12. Germline V gene sequence: CDR1 MDHEN, CDR2 SYDVKM. The CDR3 is made up of 16 amino acids. The CDR3 reads CASSPDYRGFDTEAFF. The CDR3 DNA reads as TGTGCCAGCAGTCCTGACTACAGGGGCTTTGACACTGAAGCTTTCTTT.

The chain's CDR3 is CASRPSGGGQETQYF. In nucleotides, the CDR3 is TGTGCCAGCAGACCTAGCGGGGGGGGACAAGAGACCCAGTACTTC. This chain links TRBV5-5 with TRBJ2-5, with 12 bases lining up with TRBD2. The V gene end was trimmed by 5 bases and the J gene end by 2 bases; junction bases not matched to a gene: 4. CDR3 length: 15 amino acids. CDR1 SGHKS and CDR2 YYEKEE come from the germline V gene (reference sequence).